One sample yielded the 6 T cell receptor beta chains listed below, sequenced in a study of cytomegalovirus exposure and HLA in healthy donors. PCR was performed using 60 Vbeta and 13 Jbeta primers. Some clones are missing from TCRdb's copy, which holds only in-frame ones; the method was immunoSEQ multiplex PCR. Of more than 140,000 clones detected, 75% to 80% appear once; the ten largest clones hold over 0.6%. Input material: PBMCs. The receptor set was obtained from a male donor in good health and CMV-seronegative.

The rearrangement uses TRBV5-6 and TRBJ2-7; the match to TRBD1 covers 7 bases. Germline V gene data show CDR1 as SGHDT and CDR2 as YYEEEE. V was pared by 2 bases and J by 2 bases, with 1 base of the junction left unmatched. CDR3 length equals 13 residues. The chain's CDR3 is CASSFGTAYEQYF. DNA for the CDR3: TGTGCCAGCAGCTTCGGGACAGCCTACGAGCAGTACTTC. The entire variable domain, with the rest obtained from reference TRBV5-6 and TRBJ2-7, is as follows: DAGVTQSPTHLIKTRGQQVTLRCSPKSGHDTVSWYQQALGQGPQFIFQYYEEEERQRGNFPDRFSGHQFPNYSSELNVNALLLGDSALYLCASSFGTAYEQYFGPGTRLTVT.

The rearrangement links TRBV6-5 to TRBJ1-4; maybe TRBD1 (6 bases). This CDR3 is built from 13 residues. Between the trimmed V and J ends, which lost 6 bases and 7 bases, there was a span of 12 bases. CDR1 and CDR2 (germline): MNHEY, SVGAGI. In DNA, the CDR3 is TGTGCCAGCAGCCCAGGGGACCCTGAAAAACTGTTTTTT. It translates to CASSPGDPEKLFF.

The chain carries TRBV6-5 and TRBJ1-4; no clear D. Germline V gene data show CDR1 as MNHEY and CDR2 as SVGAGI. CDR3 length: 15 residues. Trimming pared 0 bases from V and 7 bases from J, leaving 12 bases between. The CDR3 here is CASSYSIVSVEKLFF. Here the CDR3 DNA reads TGTGCCAGCAGTTACTCAATTGTGTCGGTTGAAAAACTGTTTTTT.

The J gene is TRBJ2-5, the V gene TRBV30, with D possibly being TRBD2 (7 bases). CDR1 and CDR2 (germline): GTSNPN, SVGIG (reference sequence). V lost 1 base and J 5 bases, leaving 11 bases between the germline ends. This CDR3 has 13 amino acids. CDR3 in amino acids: CAWSGGGRETQYF. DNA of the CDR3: TGTGCCTGGAGTGGGGGGGGCAGGGAGACCCAGTACTTC.

CDR3 nucleotide sequence: TGTGCCAGTAGTTGGCGGGAGACGGGAGATACGCAGTATTTT. This sequence encodes CASSWRETGDTQYF. This chain joins TRBV19 and TRBJ2-3, with 7 bases lining up with TRBD2. CDR3 length: 14 residues. The V and J ends lost 5 bases and 5 bases, in that order; junction bases with no gene match: 7. Germline CDR1 and CDR2: LNHDA and SQIVND (reference sequence).

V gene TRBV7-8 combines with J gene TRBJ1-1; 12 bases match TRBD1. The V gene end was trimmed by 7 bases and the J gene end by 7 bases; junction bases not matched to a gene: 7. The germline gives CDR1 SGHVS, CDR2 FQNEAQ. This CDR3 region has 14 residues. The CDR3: CASTAGTGGGEAFF. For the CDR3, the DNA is TGTGCCAGCACCGCCGGGACAGGGGGCGGTGAAGCTTTCTTT.